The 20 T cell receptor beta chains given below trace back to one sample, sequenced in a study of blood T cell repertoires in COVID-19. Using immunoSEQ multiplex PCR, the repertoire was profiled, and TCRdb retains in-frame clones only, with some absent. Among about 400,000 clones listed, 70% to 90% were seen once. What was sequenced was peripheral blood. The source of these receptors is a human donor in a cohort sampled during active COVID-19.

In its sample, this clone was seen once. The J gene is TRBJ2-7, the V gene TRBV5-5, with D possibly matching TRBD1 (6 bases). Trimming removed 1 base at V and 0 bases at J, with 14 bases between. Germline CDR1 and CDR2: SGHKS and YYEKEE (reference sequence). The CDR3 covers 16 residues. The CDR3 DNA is TGTGCCAGCAGCTTGAGTGGGGGCCTTACCTCCTACGAGCAGTACTTC. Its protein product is CASSLSGGLTSYEQYF.

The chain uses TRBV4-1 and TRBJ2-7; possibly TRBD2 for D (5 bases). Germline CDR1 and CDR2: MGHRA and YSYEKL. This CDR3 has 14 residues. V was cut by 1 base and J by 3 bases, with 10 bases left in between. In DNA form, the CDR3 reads TGCGCCAGCAGCCAAGTCTCCGGACTCTACGAGCAGTACTTC. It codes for CASSQVSGLYEQYF.

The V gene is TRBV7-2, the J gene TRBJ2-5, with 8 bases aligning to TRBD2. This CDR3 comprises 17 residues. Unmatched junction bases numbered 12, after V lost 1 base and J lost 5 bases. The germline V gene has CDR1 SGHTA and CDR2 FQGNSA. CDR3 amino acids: CASSLGPPRGGLETQYF. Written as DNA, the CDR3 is TGTGCCAGCAGCTTAGGCCCCCCCCGGGGGGGCCTCGAGACCCAGTACTTC.

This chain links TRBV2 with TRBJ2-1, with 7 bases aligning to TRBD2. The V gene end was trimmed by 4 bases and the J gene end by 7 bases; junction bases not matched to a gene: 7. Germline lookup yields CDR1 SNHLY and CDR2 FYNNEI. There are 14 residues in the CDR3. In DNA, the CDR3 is TGTGCCAGCAGTGGGGCGGGAGAGAGGAATGAGCAGTTCTTC. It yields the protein CASSGAGERNEQFF.

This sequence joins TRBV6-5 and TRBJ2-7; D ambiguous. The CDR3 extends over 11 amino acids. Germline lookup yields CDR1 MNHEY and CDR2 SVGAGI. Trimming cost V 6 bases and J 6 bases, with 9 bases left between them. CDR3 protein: CASSPGGEQYF. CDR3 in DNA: TGTGCCAGCAGCCCGGGTGGCGAGCAGTACTTC.

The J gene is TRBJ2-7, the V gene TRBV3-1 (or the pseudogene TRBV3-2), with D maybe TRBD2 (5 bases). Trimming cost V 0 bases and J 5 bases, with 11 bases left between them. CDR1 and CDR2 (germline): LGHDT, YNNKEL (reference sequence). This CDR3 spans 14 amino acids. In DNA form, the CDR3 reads TGTGCCAGCAGCCAAGACTCCCTCGGGAACGAGCAGTACTTC. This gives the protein CASSQDSLGNEQYF.

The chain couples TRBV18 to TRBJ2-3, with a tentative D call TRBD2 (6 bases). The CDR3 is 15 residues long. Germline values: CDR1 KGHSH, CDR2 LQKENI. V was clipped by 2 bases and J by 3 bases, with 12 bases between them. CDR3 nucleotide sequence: TGTGCCAGCTCACCAAACCAGCGGGCTACAGATACGCAGTATTTT. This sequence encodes CASSPNQRATDTQYF.

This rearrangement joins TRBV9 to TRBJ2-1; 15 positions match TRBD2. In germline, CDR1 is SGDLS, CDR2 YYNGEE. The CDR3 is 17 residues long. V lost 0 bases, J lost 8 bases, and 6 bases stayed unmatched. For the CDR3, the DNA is TGTGCCAGCAGCGTAGAGGGACTAGCGGGGGGCGTGGATGAGCAGTTCTTC. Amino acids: CASSVEGLAGGVDEQFF.

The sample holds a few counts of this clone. Written as DNA, the CDR3 is TGTGCCAGCAGTTTTCGTCTGGGGACCGGGACAGGGGCAGATACGCAGTATTTT. It encodes CASSFRLGTGTGADTQYF. The chain links TRBV28 to TRBJ2-3; 10 bases map to TRBD1. With V trimmed by 3 bases and J by 4 bases, 13 bases remained unmatched. CDR3 size: 18 residues. Looked up from germline, CDR1 is MDHEN and CDR2 is SYDVKM.

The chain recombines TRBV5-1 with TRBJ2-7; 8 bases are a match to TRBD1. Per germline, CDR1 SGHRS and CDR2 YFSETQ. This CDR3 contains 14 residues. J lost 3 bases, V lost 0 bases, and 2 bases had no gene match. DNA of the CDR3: TGCGCCAGCAGCTTGGGGGACAGGAGCTACGAGCAGTACTTC. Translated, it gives CASSLGDRSYEQYF.

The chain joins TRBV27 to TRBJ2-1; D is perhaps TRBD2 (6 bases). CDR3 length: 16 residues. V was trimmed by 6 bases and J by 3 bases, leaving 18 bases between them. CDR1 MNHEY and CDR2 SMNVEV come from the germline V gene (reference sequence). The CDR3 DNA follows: TGTGCCAGCAGCCCGAGCCCGGGACTGGACTACAATGAGCAGTTCTTC. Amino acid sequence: CASSPSPGLDYNEQFF.

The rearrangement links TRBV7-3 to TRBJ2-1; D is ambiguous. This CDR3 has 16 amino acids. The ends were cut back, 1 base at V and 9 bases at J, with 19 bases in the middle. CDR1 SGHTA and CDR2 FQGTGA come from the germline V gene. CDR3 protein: CASSLSPQGVRTEQFF. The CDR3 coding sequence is TGTGCCAGCAGCTTAAGCCCACAAGGAGTTCGTACTGAGCAGTTCTTC.

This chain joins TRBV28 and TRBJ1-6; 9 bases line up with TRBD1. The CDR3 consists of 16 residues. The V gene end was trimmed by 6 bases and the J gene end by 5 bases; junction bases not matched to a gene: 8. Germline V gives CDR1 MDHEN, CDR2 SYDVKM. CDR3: CASRSHRGLDNSPLHF. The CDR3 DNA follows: TGTGCCAGCAGATCGCACAGGGGGCTGGATAATTCACCCCTCCACTTT.

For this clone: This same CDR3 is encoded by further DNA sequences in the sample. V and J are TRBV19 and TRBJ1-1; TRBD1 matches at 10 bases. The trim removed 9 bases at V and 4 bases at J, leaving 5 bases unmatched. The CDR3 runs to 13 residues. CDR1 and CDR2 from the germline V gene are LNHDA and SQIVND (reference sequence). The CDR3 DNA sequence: TGTGCCAGCAGCCGGGACAGGGGCACTGAAGCTTTCTTT. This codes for CASSRDRGTEAFF.

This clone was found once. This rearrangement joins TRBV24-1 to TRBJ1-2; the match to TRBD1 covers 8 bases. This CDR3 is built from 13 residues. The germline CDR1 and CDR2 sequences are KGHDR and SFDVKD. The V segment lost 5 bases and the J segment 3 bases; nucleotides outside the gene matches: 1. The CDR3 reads CATSAGQDYGYTF. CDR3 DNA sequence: TGTGCCACCAGTGCGGGACAGGACTATGGCTACACCTTC.

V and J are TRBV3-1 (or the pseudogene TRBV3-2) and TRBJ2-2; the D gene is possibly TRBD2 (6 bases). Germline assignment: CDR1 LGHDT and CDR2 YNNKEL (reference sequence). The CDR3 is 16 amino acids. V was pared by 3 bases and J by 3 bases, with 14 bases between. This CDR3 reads CASSQLLASDTGELFF. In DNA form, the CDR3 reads TGTGCCAGCAGCCAGCTTCTAGCGTCTGACACCGGGGAGCTGTTTTTT.

CDR3 sequence reads: CASSLGLAGEQYF. As DNA, the CDR3 is TGCGCCAGCAGCCTGGGACTAGCGGGGGAGCAGTACTTC. The chain uses TRBV4-1 and TRBJ2-7; 13 positions agree with TRBD2. Germline trimming cut 4 bases from V and 7 bases from J; bases unmatched to any gene: 1. The CDR3 has 13 residues. The germline gives CDR1 MGHRA, CDR2 YSYEKL.

The CDR3 nucleotides are TGTGCCAGCAGTGTCGAGGCAGGGTATGACGAGCAGTACTTC. Its protein product is CASSVEAGYDEQYF. This rearrangement joins TRBV2 to TRBJ2-7; perhaps TRBD1 as D (5 bases). V lost 4 bases and J lost 5, with 15 bases in between. From germline, CDR1 is SNHLY and CDR2 FYNNEI. The CDR3 is 14 residues long.

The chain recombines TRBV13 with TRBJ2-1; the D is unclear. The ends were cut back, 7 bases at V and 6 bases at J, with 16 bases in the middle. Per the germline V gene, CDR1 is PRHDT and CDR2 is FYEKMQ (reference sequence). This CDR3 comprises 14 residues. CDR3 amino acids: CASTKIGLSNEQFF. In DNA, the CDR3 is TGTGCCAGCACGAAAATTGGTCTGAGCAATGAGCAGTTCTTC.

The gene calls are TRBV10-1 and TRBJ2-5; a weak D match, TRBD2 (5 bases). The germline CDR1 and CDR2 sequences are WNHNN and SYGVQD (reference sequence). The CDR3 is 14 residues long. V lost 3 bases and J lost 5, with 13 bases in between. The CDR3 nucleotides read TGCGCCAGCAGTGAAGGCGGGTCACGGGAGACCCAGTACTTC. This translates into CASSEGGSRETQYF.